The 5 T cell receptor beta chains below all came from one sample that was sequenced in a study of blood T cell repertoires in COVID-19. Clones were sequenced by immunoSEQ multiplex PCR, and TCRdb holds only the in-frame ones, with some missing. The table has more than 90,000 clones, around 83% seen once. Sequencing was performed on peripheral blood. All receptors derive from a man aged 40-49 years with acute or convalescent COVID-19.

V gene TRBV7-8 combines with J gene TRBJ2-4; weak D call: TRBD2 (5 bases). Germline CDR1 and CDR2: SGHVS and FQNEAQ. The CDR3 runs 17 residues. Trimming left V 2 bases short and J 0 bases short, with 14 bases between. The CDR3 coding sequence is TGTGCCAGCAGCTTATCCCCAGCGGTATCAGCCAAAAACATTCAGTACTTC. It translates to CASSLSPAVSAKNIQYF.

The chain is built from TRBV7-2 and TRBJ2-1; perhaps TRBD2 as D (7 bases). CDR1 and CDR2 (germline): SGHTA, FQGNSA. The CDR3 consists of 15 residues. Trimming took off 4 bases at V and 0 bases at J, with 10 bases between the two ends. CDR3 residues: CASSSRGGSYNEQFF. CDR3 nucleotide sequence: TGTGCCAGCAGCTCTAGGGGGGGCTCCTACAATGAGCAGTTCTTC.

This clone was seen a few times. V is TRBV7-2 and J is TRBJ1-5; TRBD1 might be the D (5 bases). The length of the CDR3 is 14 residues. CDR1 SGHTA and CDR2 FQGNSA come from the germline V gene. With 1 base removed from V and 3 bases from J, the gap between germline ends came to 7 bases. CDR3 region: CASSLDRFNQPQHF. The CDR3 DNA follows: TGTGCCAGCAGCTTAGACAGGTTCAATCAGCCCCAGCATTTT.

The gene calls are TRBV7-6 and TRBJ2-2; 10 nucleotides agree with TRBD2. The CDR3 extends over 15 amino acids. Trimming removed 5 bases from V and 4 bases from J; junction bases left unmatched: 4. Germline V gene data show CDR1 as SGHVS and CDR2 as FNYEAQ. For the CDR3, the DNA is TGTGCCAGCAGCCGAGCGGGAGGGGGCACCGGGGAGCTGTTTTTT. It translates to CASSRAGGGTGELFF.

The rearrangement uses TRBV3-1 (or the pseudogene TRBV3-2) and TRBJ1-1, with 8 bases that match TRBD1. The germline CDR1 and CDR2 sequences are LGHDT and YNNKEL (reference sequence). The CDR3 covers 15 residues. The V segment lost 3 bases and the J segment 0 bases; nucleotides outside the gene matches: 3. The CDR3 reads CASSHRTGMNTEAFF. The DNA for the CDR3 is TGTGCCAGCAGCCACCGGACAGGGATGAACACTGAAGCTTTCTTT.